This TCR beta chain derives from a study of blood T cell repertoires in COVID-19. Background on the study: PBMCs, B-cell-depleted T cells, or T cells provided the cDNA or gDNA that made up the material.

V gave up 3 bases and J gave up 0 bases; unmatched junction bases: 6. The CDR3 length is 17 residues. CDR1 is SGHVS, CDR2 FQNEAQ, per germline. The table came from immunoSEQ multiplex PCR; TCRdb's copy has only in-frame clones and leaves some out. This table holds more than 300,000 clones, 88% found once. This clonotype was sampled from a woman between 70 and 85 years old with COVID-19, enrolled during active disease. This chain joins TRBV7-8 and TRBJ2-3, with 10 bases that match TRBD2. Material: peripheral blood. The CDR3 DNA is TGTGCCAGCAGCTTGGCTAGCGGGGGTTCTAGCACAGATACGCAGTATTTT. Translated, it gives CASSLASGGSSTDTQYF. Complete variable domain (other parts from reference TRBV7-8 and TRBJ2-3): GAGVSQSPRYKVAKRGQDVALRCDPISGHVSLFWYQQALGQGPEFLTYFQNEAQLDKSGLPSDRFFAERPEGSVSTLKIQRTQQEDSAVYLCASSLASGGSSTDTQYFGPGTRLTVL.